This T cell receptor beta chain was recorded in a study of blood T cell repertoires in COVID-19. Study as a whole: Specimens from acute and convalescent COVID-19 originated in the United States, Italy and Spain. The analysed material was cDNA or gDNA that came from T cells, B-cell-depleted T cells, or PBMCs.

How the authors handled the data: Estimation of nucleated cell counts was performed using reference gene primer amplification. Libraries were prepared by immunoSEQ multiplex PCR; TCRdb keeps only in-frame clonotypes and omits some of them. V, J and clone size are those of that table, while D and trimming were read from the DNA. The sample has about 180,000 clones, about 88% seen once. The CDR3 loop spans 13 amino acids. The germline CDR1 and CDR2 sequences are SGHTA and FQGNSA. The V end was cut by 5 bases, the J end by 4 bases, with 12 bases between. This TCR was recovered from a woman aged 25 to 45 with active or convalescent COVID-19. The sequencing input was peripheral blood. The rearrangement links TRBV7-2 to TRBJ2-7; a weak D match, TRBD2 (6 bases). CDR3 nucleotide sequence: TGTGCCAGCAGCCCCGGGAGTGAATACGAGCAGTACTTC. It is translated as CASSPGSEYEQYF.